A selection of T cell receptor beta chains follows, all from one sample in a study of cytomegalovirus exposure and HLA in healthy donors. Clones were sequenced by immunoSEQ multiplex PCR, and TCRdb holds only the in-frame ones, with some missing. Reported are about 25,000 clones; the ten largest clones contain 15% to 20%. Input material: PBMCs. The receptors shown here come from a male donor in good health and CMV-seropositive. CDR3s include the opening cysteine and the closing phenylalanine or tryptophan. The order of the fields is J gene, V gene, clone size, D gene, CDR3 DNA, CDR3 protein. D genes are given only for firm matches. Some rows mark clone size as missing; the rest say once, few, many or name a class of expanded clone.

>TRBJ2-3|TRBV5-1|.|.
TGCGCCAGCAGTAACGGGAGAGGTACGGATAGCACAGATACGCAGTATTTT
CASSNGRGTDSTDTQYF
>TRBJ1-1|TRBV30|.|TRBD1
TGTGCCGGGAGAAACGACGGACAGGAGAACACTGAAGCTTTCTTT
CAGRNDGQENTEAFF
>TRBJ2-7|TRBV29-1|.|TRBD2
TGCAGCGTTCGCCTTAGCGGGGGTACCTACGAGCAGTACTTC
CSVRLSGGTYEQYF
>TRBJ2-7|TRBV29-1|.|TRBD2
TGCAGCGTCGCATGGGACGGAACTAGCGGGGGCTACGAGCAGTACTTC
CSVAWDGTSGGYEQYF
>TRBJ1-1|TRBV27|.|.
TGTGCCAGCAGTTTATCGAGTGAAGGGGGTACGATGAACACTGAAGCTTTCTTT
CASSLSSEGGTMNTEAFF
>TRBJ2-5|TRBV27|.|.
TGTGCCAGCAGTTTCCGTTCAGCGGGTCGGGAGACCCAGTACTTC
CASSFRSAGRETQYF
>TRBJ1-5|TRBV30|.|TRBD1
TGTGCCTGGAGTGGGACAGGGGGCGATCAGCCCCAGCATTTT
CAWSGTGGDQPQHF
>TRBJ1-1|TRBV9|.|.
TGTGCCAGCAGCTCCAGGTTCGGGGGGCGGAACACTGAAGCTTTCTTT
CASSSRFGGRNTEAFF
>TRBJ2-1|TRBV5-1|.|TRBD2
TGCGCCAGCGACATGAGCGGGGACGGTCCGTACAATGAGCAGTTCTTC
CASDMSGDGPYNEQFF
>TRBJ1-2|TRBV30|.|.
TGTGCCTGCTACAGTGATGGCTACACCTTC
CACYSDGYTF
>TRBJ2-5|TRBV7-2|.|TRBD1
TGTGCCAGCAGCGTAGAGGGTTCGGGACAGGGGAGGGAGACCCAGTACTTC
CASSVEGSGQGRETQYF
>TRBJ1-2|TRBV19|.|.
TGTGCCAGTAAGGTCGGGAATGTGGTCTCCGGCTACACCTTC
CASKVGNVVSGYTF
>TRBJ2-5|TRBV27|.|.
TGTGCCAGCAGTCTGTACCAAGAGACCCAGTACTTC
CASSLYQETQYF
>TRBJ1-6|TRBV27|.|TRBD1
TGTGCCAGCAGAGTTTACCGGGACAGGGTAAATTCACCCCTCCACTTT
CASRVYRDRVNSPLHF
>TRBJ2-5|TRBV10-3|.|.
TGTGCCATCAGTGAGTCGGCGGGAAGATCAGAGACCCAGTACTTC
CAISESAGRSETQYF
>TRBJ2-7|TRBV10-2|.|TRBD1
TGCGCCAGCAAGACAGGGCCCAGCTCCTACGAGCAGTACTTC
CASKTGPSSYEQYF
>TRBJ2-7|TRBV6-4|.|TRBD1
TGTGCCACCTCTTCCGGGACAGGGGGGATCGAGCAGTACTTC
CATSSGTGGIEQYF
>TRBJ1-3|TRBV9|.|TRBD1
TGTGCCAGCAGCGTGGGGGGGACAGGGTATGGAAACACCATATATTTT
CASSVGGTGYGNTIYF
>TRBJ2-5|TRBV2|.|.
TGTGCCAGCAGTGAATGGGGGGGCCTCCAAGAGACCCAGTACTTC
CASSEWGGLQETQYF
>TRBJ2-7|TRBV18|.|TRBD2
TGTGCCAGCTCACCCGGGACTAGTTCCTACGGGCAGTACTTC
CASSPGTSSYGQYF
>TRBJ2-7|TRBV28|.|.
TGTGCCAGTATTTTTATGGTTGGGAGCGAGCAGTACTTC
CASIFMVGSEQYF
>TRBJ2-1|TRBV30|.|TRBD2
TGTGCCTGGAATAAGGGACTAGCGGGAGACGAGCAGTTCTTC
CAWNKGLAGDEQFF
>TRBJ2-5|TRBV4-3|medium-sized|TRBD2
TGCGCCAGCAGCCAAGATGTGGCGGGAGGATTAGGGAAGACCCAGTACTTC
CASSQDVAGGLGKTQYF
>TRBJ2-3|TRBV5-1|.|TRBD2
TGCGCCAGCAGCTTGGGACTAGCGGGGGGGACCGATACGCAGTATTTT
CASSLGLAGGTDTQYF
>TRBJ1-1|TRBV30|.|TRBD1
TGTGCCTGGAAGGACAGGATTATGAACACTGAAGCTTTCTTT
CAWKDRIMNTEAFF
>TRBJ2-7|TRBV5-1|.|.
TGCGCCAGCAGCTTGGCATCCGCGGTCTCCTCCGAGCAGTACTTC
CASSLASAVSSEQYF
>TRBJ1-3|TRBV30|.|.
TGTGCCTGGAGACCGGACGGGGACTCTGGAAACACCATATATTTT
CAWRPDGDSGNTIYF
>TRBJ2-1|TRBV10-3|.|.
TGTGCCATCAGTGAGTCGGCAGAGGGCTTCGGCGCAGAGTTCTTC
CAISESAEGFGAEFF
>TRBJ2-7|TRBV28|.|.
TGTGCCAGCAGTCCCCACCGTTCAACCCCGTCGACAGGCGCTTACGAGCAGTACTTC
CASSPHRSTPSTGAYEQYF
>TRBJ1-6|TRBV7-3|.|TRBD1
TGTGCCAGCAGCTTACGACAGGGTGCGTCACCCCTCCACTTT
CASSLRQGASPLHF
>TRBJ2-7|TRBV6-6|.|.
TGTGCCAGCAGCCCGGGTGTCTACGAGCAGTACTTC
CASSPGVYEQYF
>TRBJ1-2|TRBV29-1|.|.
TGCAGCGCACCCTCGGGGGGGTGGCGGGGCTATGGCTACACCTTC
CSAPSGGWRGYGYTF
>TRBJ1-4|TRBV20-1|.|.
TGCAGTGCTAATGCGGGAGAAAAACTGTTTTTT
CSANAGEKLFF
>TRBJ1-2|TRBV5-4|.|TRBD1
TGTGCCAGCAGCAGGGACAGGAACTATGGCTACACCTTC
CASSRDRNYGYTF
>TRBJ2-3|TRBV4-1|.|TRBD2
TGCGCCAGCAGCCAAGCTCCTAGCGGGGCATTCACAGATACGCAGTATTTT
CASSQAPSGAFTDTQYF
>TRBJ2-3|TRBV27|.|.
TGTGCCAGCAGTTTACCCTTCCCGACAGATACGCAGTATTTT
CASSLPFPTDTQYF
>TRBJ1-1|TRBV29-1|.|TRBD1
TGCAGCGTCTTGAGGGACAGGGGTGAGACTGAAGCTTTCTTT
CSVLRDRGETEAFF
>TRBJ1-1|TRBV7-8|.|.
TGTGCCAGCAGCGTCGTTCGGGACACTGAAGCTTTCTTT
CASSVVRDTEAFF
>TRBJ1-4|TRBV11-2|.|.
TGTGCCAGCAGCTCGTCAGACTCAACTAATGAAAAACTGTTTTTT
CASSSSDSTNEKLFF
>TRBJ2-7|TRBV28|.|.
TGTGCCAGCAGCGCTATATACGAGCAGTACTTC
CASSAIYEQYF
>TRBJ1-3|TRBV4-2|.|TRBD1
TGTGCCAGCAGCCTAATGCAAACAGGGGTAGATGGAAACACCATATATTTT
CASSLMQTGVDGNTIYF
>TRBJ2-1|TRBV13|.|TRBD2
TGTGCCAGCAGCTTAATGGCGGGGGGATACAATGAGCAGTTCTTC
CASSLMAGGYNEQFF
>TRBJ2-1|TRBV30|.|.
TGTGCCTGGAACAGTAGGGCAGGACTATACAATGAGCAGTTCTTC
CAWNSRAGLYNEQFF
>TRBJ1-2|TRBV6-1|.|TRBD1
TGTGCCAGCAGTGCGGGACAGGGGCCCCACTACGGCTACACCTTC
CASSAGQGPHYGYTF
>TRBJ2-2|TRBV5-1|.|TRBD2
TGCGCCAGCAGCTTGGCTCTAGCGGGACCCGGGGAGCTGTTTTTT
CASSLALAGPGELFF
>TRBJ1-1|TRBV9|.|TRBD1
TGTGCCAGCAGCCCTACCCGGACAGGGAGGGGAATGAACACTGAAGCTTTCTTT
CASSPTRTGRGMNTEAFF
>TRBJ1-6|TRBV9|.|.
TGTGCCAGCAGCGTGGGACAAAATAATTCACCCCTCCACTTT
CASSVGQNNSPLHF
>TRBJ2-6|TRBV5-1|.|TRBD2
TGCGCCAGCAGCTCCTTAGCGGGTGTGGGGGCCAACGTCCTGACTTTC
CASSSLAGVGANVLTF